These 32 T cell receptor beta chains were all obtained from the same sample, sequenced in a study of identical twins. MiXCR, run by TCRdb on the 5' RACE reads, gives a single entry per CDR3 protein. The table includes roughly 750,000 distinct CDR3 sequences, approximately 22% detected once. Another study also made use of these data, one on T cells expressing NK-cell markers.

Sequencing was carried out using PBMCs. The receptor source for this set is a woman under 30 in good health.

The rearrangement uses TRBV20-1 and TRBJ2-5, with D perhaps given as TRBD1 or TRBD2 (5 bases each). The CDR3 contains 12 residues. Germline V lookup: CDR1 DFQATT, CDR2 SNEGSKA (reference sequence). V lost 5 bases, J lost 4 bases, and 11 bases lay in between. CDR3 nucleotide sequence: TGCAGTGCTCGGGACGATCTAGAGACCCAGTACTTC. Translating gives CSARDDLETQYF.

The V and J genes are TRBV10-1 and TRBJ2-1; 10 nucleotides align to TRBD2. CDR1 is WNHNN and CDR2 is SYGVQD in the germline V gene (reference sequence). The CDR3 has 15 residues. J gave up 5 bases and V 3 bases, and 4 bases lay outside the gene matches. CDR3: CASSESGRGDNEQFF. CDR3 in DNA: TGCGCCAGCAGTGAAAGCGGGAGGGGGGACAATGAGCAGTTCTTC.

V is TRBV4-3 and J is TRBJ2-5; D unclear. With 3 bases removed from V and 5 bases from J, the gap between germline ends came to 13 bases. The germline V gene has CDR1 LGHNA and CDR2 YSLEER. The CDR3 consists of 14 residues. The CDR3 region has the DNA TGCGCCAGCAGCCAGAGTGTAGGAGAGGAGACCCAGTACTTC. It yields the protein CASSQSVGEETQYF.

There are a few counts of this clonotype. The chain joins TRBV20-1 to TRBJ2-7; 13 nucleotides line up with TRBD2. The ends lost 3 bases at V and 4 bases at J; junction bases unmatched: 6. Germline V CDR1 and CDR2: DFQATT, SNEGSKA (reference sequence). The CDR3 loop spans 15 amino acids. CDR3 DNA: TGCAGTGCTAGCGCCGGGACTAGCGGGAAGTACGAGCAGTACTTC. Its protein product is CSASAGTSGKYEQYF.

This chain uses TRBV20-1 with TRBJ1-6; D is unresolved. CDR1 and CDR2 from the germline V gene are DFQATT and SNEGSKA (reference sequence). This CDR3 is 15 amino acids long. Trimming shortened V by 0 bases and J by 8 bases, and 14 bases separated the two germline ends. Here the CDR3 DNA reads TGCAGTGCTAGAGAGCCGGCTAAGAAGTATTCACCCCTCCACTTT. This sequence encodes CSAREPAKKYSPLHF.

This chain uses TRBV6-1 with TRBJ2-6, with a possible D match to TRBD1 (6 bases). The V end was cut by 11 bases, the J end by 0 bases, with 8 bases between. The CDR3 length is 13 residues. Germline CDR1 reads MNHNS; CDR2 reads SASEGT. The CDR3 DNA sequence: TGTGCCCACAGGGTCTCTGGGGCCAACGTCCTGACTTTC. The encoded protein is CAHRVSGANVLTF.

The V call is TRBV7-2, the J call TRBJ2-1, with 7 bases fitting TRBD1. CDR1 is SGHTA and CDR2 is FQGNSA in the germline V gene. The CDR3 extends over 14 amino acids. V trimming: 6 bases; J trimming: 7 bases; junction bases outside the gene matches: 9. The CDR3 is CASRPYRGGNEQFF. CDR3 nucleotides: TGTGCCAGCAGACCTTACAGGGGCGGGAATGAGCAGTTCTTC.

The CDR3, as DNA: TGTGCCAGCACCTCGACTAGGTTGGGTGAGCAGTTCTTC. Translated: CASTSTRLGEQFF. The rearrangement joins TRBV27 to TRBJ2-1, with D possibly matching TRBD2 (6 bases). CDR1 MNHEY and CDR2 SMNVEV come from the germline V gene (reference sequence). V lost 7 bases to trimming and J lost 9 bases, with 16 bases between them. CDR3 size: 13 residues.

This chain uses TRBV20-1 with TRBJ2-3; 8 bases fit TRBD2. CDR3 size: 15 residues. Losses at the gene ends were 3 bases for V and 2 bases for J; bases not matched to a gene: 7. CDR1 is DFQATT, CDR2 SNEGSKA, per germline (reference sequence). The CDR3: CSASVTAGVTDTQYF. The CDR3 DNA reads as TGCAGTGCTAGTGTCACAGCGGGGGTCACAGATACGCAGTATTTT.

This clonotype was picked up a small number of times. V and J are TRBV20-1 and TRBJ1-2; D is ambiguous. Germline CDR1 reads DFQATT; CDR2 reads SNEGSKA (reference sequence). V was trimmed by 7 bases and J by 5 bases, leaving 14 bases between them. The CDR3 covers 12 residues. The CDR3 nucleotides read TGCAGTGGGTTGCTCGGAGAGTATGGCTACACCTTC. This sequence encodes CSGLLGEYGYTF.

J is TRBJ2-1 and V is TRBV7-8; 7 bases agree with TRBD1. This CDR3 is built from 16 residues. CDR1 is SGHVS, CDR2 FQNEAQ, per germline. After removal of 6 bases from V and 0 bases from J, the junction contained 8 bases not matched to a gene. The DNA of the CDR3 is TGTGCCAGCAGGCACACCAGGGGGAGCTCCTACAATGAGCAGTTCTTC. Its protein product is CASRHTRGSSYNEQFF.

A few counts support this clonotype. The chain is built from TRBV24-1 and TRBJ2-1; D tentatively fits TRBD1 or TRBD2 (7 bases each). Trimming cost V 3 bases and J 8 bases, with 19 bases left between them. The CDR3 runs to 16 residues. The V gene's germline CDR1 is KGHDR and CDR2 SFDVKD. CDR3 nucleotides: TGTGCCACCAGTGATATTGACAGGGCGGGGGTTGATGAGCAGTTCTTC. It translates to CATSDIDRAGVDEQFF.

The chain recombines TRBV20-1 with TRBJ2-1; 8 bases agree with TRBD2. From germline, CDR1 is DFQATT and CDR2 SNEGSKA (reference sequence). J gave up 5 bases and V 5 bases, and 8 bases lay outside the gene matches. CDR3 length equals 14 residues. The CDR3 spells CSALGTRRDNEQFF. DNA for the CDR3: TGCAGTGCTCTAGGGACTAGGAGGGACAATGAGCAGTTCTTC.

This chain links TRBV6-5 with TRBJ2-1, with D possibly being TRBD1 or TRBD2 (5 bases each). The CDR3 is made up of 13 amino acids. CDR1 is MNHEY, CDR2 SVGAGI, per germline. Trimming removed 4 bases at V and 14 bases at J, with 18 bases between. The CDR3 DNA is TGTGCCAGCAGTTGGGACCCAAAATTGGAGGAGTTCTTC. It yields the protein CASSWDPKLEEFF.

This clonotype has a handful of counts. The chain uses TRBV29-1 and TRBJ1-1, with D perhaps matching TRBD1 (5 bases). This CDR3 has 13 residues. Trimming stripped 7 bases from V and 3 bases from J, with 15 bases between. Germline V gene data show CDR1 as SQVTM and CDR2 as ANQGSEA. The CDR3 loop is CSAYSGGYTEAFF. CDR3 DNA: TGCAGCGCATACTCGGGGGGGTACACTGAAGCTTTCTTT.

V usage is TRBV7-9 and J usage is TRBJ2-7, with a possible D match to TRBD1 (5 bases). Germline CDR1 reads SEHNR; CDR2 reads FQNEAQ (reference sequence). The length of the CDR3 is 15 residues. V was shortened by 4 bases and J by 3 bases, with 16 bases between the two germline ends. The CDR3: CASSSTTDKIYEQYF. The CDR3 DNA follows: TGTGCCAGCAGCTCCACGACGGACAAAATCTACGAGCAGTACTTC.

V and J are TRBV9 and TRBJ2-3; D not certain. The ends were cut back, 0 bases at V and 6 bases at J, with 14 bases in the middle. Germline V CDR1 and CDR2: SGDLS, YYNGEE. The CDR3 is 15 amino acids. This chain's CDR3 is CASSVGVLKWDTQYF. Written as DNA, the CDR3 is TGTGCCAGCAGCGTAGGTGTTCTGAAATGGGATACGCAGTATTTT.

This clonotype was counted ten times or more. This rearrangement joins TRBV12-3 or TRBV12-4 to TRBJ2-7; the match to TRBD2 covers 11 bases. The CDR3 is 14 amino acids. The ends lost 9 bases at V and 5 bases at J; junction bases unmatched: 9. CDR3 protein: CASGPTSGVHEQYF. For the CDR3, the DNA is TGTGCCAGTGGACCGACTAGCGGGGTGCACGAGCAGTACTTC.

The chain joins TRBV20-1 to TRBJ2-7; possible D gene TRBD1, 6 bases. From germline, CDR1 is DFQATT and CDR2 SNEGSKA (reference sequence). The CDR3 loop spans 16 amino acids. Trimming left V 4 bases short and J 3 bases short, with 22 bases between. CDR3 in amino acids: CSATPWTGQIVYEQYF. In DNA, the CDR3 is TGCAGTGCTACCCCTTGGACCGGACAGATAGTCTACGAGCAGTACTTC.

There are many counts of this clonotype. This sequence joins TRBV6-5 and TRBJ1-2, with D hard to call. Deletions cut 0 bases from V and 6 bases from J, with 11 bases between. This CDR3 contains 14 residues. Germline CDR1 and CDR2: MNHEY and SVGAGI. This chain's CDR3 is CASSYSTSGHGYTF. The CDR3 nucleotides read TGTGCCAGCAGTTACTCGACCTCAGGCCATGGCTACACCTTC.

This clonotype has just a few counts. The CDR3 DNA reads TGTGCCAGCAGTTACTCGTTGACGGGTAATCAGCCCCAGCATTTT. This gives the protein CASSYSLTGNQPQHF. The chain joins TRBV6-5 to TRBJ1-5; unclear D gene. Trimming shortened V by 0 bases and J by 4 bases, and 10 bases separated the two germline ends. Germline assignment: CDR1 MNHEY and CDR2 SVGAGI. This CDR3 spans 15 amino acids.

The V call is TRBV3-1, the J call TRBJ1-6, with 7 bases that match TRBD1. Germline CDR1 is LGHDT and CDR2 is YNNKEL (reference sequence). The length of the CDR3 is 18 residues. Trimming removed 4 bases from V and 7 bases from J; junction bases left unmatched: 16. CDR3 sequence reads: CASSRRTGPSYGNSPLHF. As DNA, the CDR3 is TGTGCCAGCAGCCGGCGGACAGGTCCTTCCTACGGGAATTCACCCCTCCACTTT.

The V call is TRBV12-3 or TRBV12-4, the J call TRBJ2-7; a weak D match, TRBD2 (5 bases). The V gene lost 6 bases and the J gene lost 0 bases, with 12 bases spanning the gap. This CDR3 is built from 14 residues. The DNA for the CDR3 is TGTGCCAGCAGCCCGAGGGTAAGCTCCTACGAGCAGTACTTC. This translates into CASSPRVSSYEQYF.

This clonotype was counted at least ten times. Compared with germline, one end of the junction differs, possibly owing to a read error. CDR3 region: CASSHSLAGGNTGELFF. CDR3 nucleotides: TGTGCCAGCAGTCACTCGTTAGCGGGAGGGAACACCGGGGAGCTGTTTTTT. The chain joins TRBV6-5 to TRBJ2-2, with TRBD2 identical over 10 bases. This CDR3 region has 17 residues. The germline V gene encodes CDR1 MNHEY and CDR2 SVGAGI.

The genes are TRBV5-1 and TRBJ1-1; D gene unclear. Germline CDR1 reads SGHRS; CDR2 reads YFSETQ. Trimming shortened V by 6 bases and J by 4 bases, and 13 bases separated the two germline ends. The CDR3 has 13 amino acids. The CDR3 spells CASNRAEGTEAFF. CDR3 bases: TGCGCCAGCAACCGGGCGGAAGGCACTGAAGCTTTCTTT. Combining the CDR3 with reference TRBV5-1 and TRBJ1-1 gives the whole variable domain KAGVTQTPRYLIKTRGQQVTLSCSPISGHRSVSWYQQTPGQGLQFLFEYFSETQRNKGNFPGRFSGRQFSNSRSEMNVSTLELGDSALYLCASNRAEGTEAFFGQGTRLTVV.

This clonotype turned up a few times. The V and J genes are TRBV10-3 and TRBJ2-2; a possible D gene is TRBD2 (5 bases). This CDR3 has 19 residues. Deletions cut 0 bases from V and 1 base from J, with 18 bases between. The V gene's germline CDR1 is ENHRY and CDR2 SYGVKD. The CDR3 nucleotides read TGTGCCATCAGTGAGTCGTTCGGGCTAGCCACTAAGAACACCGGGGAGCTGTTTTTT. Its translation: CAISESFGLATKNTGELFF.

In its sample, this clonotype was seen a few times. The rearrangement uses TRBV5-1 and TRBJ1-4; D is ambiguous. Between the trimmed V and J ends, which lost 0 bases and 6 bases, there was a span of 12 bases. The germline V gene encodes CDR1 SGHRS and CDR2 YFSETQ. CDR3 length: 15 residues. The DNA for the CDR3 is TGCGCCAGCAGCTTGGTCGCGGGAGAGGATGAAAAACTGTTTTTT. Its protein is CASSLVAGEDEKLFF.

This clonotype was seen a few times. This chain joins TRBV11-2 and TRBJ1-1; D is unresolved. V lost 5 bases to trimming and J lost 4 bases, with 17 bases between them. Germline CDR1 SGHAT, CDR2 FQNNGV. This CDR3 is built from 15 residues. This chain's CDR3 is CASSPPPTQGTEAFF. Here the CDR3 DNA reads TGTGCCAGCAGCCCACCCCCGACCCAAGGCACTGAAGCTTTCTTT.

The chain carries TRBV9 and TRBJ2-5, with 11 bases lining up with TRBD2. J gave up 5 bases and V 4 bases, and 7 bases lay outside the gene matches. Germline CDR1 SGDLS, CDR2 YYNGEE. This CDR3 contains 15 residues. The CDR3 DNA reads TGTGCCAGCAGCTCGGTAGCGGGGGGGCACGAGACCCAGTACTTC. Its protein product is CASSSVAGGHETQYF.

This clonotype was counted only a few times. This chain uses TRBV5-6 with TRBJ2-7, with 7 bases fitting TRBD2. Unmatched junction bases numbered 12, after V lost 4 bases and J lost 5 bases. This CDR3 is 15 amino acids long. The germline V gene encodes CDR1 SGHDT and CDR2 YYEEEE. CDR3 loop: CASSPTLAATHEQYF. CDR3 nucleotides: TGTGCCAGCAGCCCGACGCTAGCGGCTACCCACGAGCAGTACTTC.

The J gene is TRBJ2-4, the V gene TRBV29-1; D is ambiguous. The CDR3 is 14 amino acids. CDR1 SQVTM and CDR2 ANQGSEA come from the germline V gene. V shed 0 bases and J shed 9 bases, with 15 bases lying between them. CDR3 region: CSVEEGSSAGIQYF. Here the CDR3 DNA reads TGCAGCGTTGAAGAGGGAAGTTCGGCCGGCATTCAGTACTTC.

This chain links TRBV6-5 with TRBJ1-2; the D is unclear. CDR1 and CDR2 (germline): MNHEY, SVGAGI. The V and J ends lost 0 bases and 6 bases respectively, with 11 bases between them. This CDR3 region has 14 residues. The chain's CDR3 is CASSYSPEVHGYTF. As DNA, the CDR3 is TGTGCCAGCAGTTACTCGCCGGAAGTCCATGGCTACACCTTC.